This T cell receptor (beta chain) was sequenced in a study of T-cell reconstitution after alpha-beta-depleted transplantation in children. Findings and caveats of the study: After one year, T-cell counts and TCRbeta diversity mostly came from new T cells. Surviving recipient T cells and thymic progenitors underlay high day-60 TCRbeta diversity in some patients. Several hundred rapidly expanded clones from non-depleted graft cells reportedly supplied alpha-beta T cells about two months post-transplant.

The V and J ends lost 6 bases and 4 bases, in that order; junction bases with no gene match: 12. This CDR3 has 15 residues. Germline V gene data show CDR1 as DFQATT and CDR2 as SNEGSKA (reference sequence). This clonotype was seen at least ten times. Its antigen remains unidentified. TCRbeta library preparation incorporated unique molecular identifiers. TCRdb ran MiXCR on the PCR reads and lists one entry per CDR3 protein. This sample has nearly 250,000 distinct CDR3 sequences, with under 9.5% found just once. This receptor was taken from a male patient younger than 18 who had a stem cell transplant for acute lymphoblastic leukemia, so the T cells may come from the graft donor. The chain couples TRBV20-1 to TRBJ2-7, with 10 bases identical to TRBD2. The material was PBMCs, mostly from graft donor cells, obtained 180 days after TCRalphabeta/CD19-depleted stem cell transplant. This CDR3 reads CSAEREGQVSYEQYF. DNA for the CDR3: TGCAGTGCGGAGCGGGAGGGCCAAGTCTCTTACGAGCAGTACTTC.